This TCR beta chain was found in a study of T cells expressing NK-cell markers. The germline V gene encodes CDR1 SGHDT and CDR2 YYEEEE. The CDR3 runs to 14 residues. TCRdb reanalyzed the 5' RACE reads, giving one entry per CDR3 protein sequence and no DNA. This table holds 350,000 to 450,000 distinct CDR3 sequences. The source of this sequence is a man aged 18-70 years in good health. The source material was blood T cells: a sorted CD56 or NKG2C T cell subset, CD4+ or CD8+ T cells, or bulk PBMC T cells (not recorded which). The V call is TRBV5-6, the J call TRBJ2-3; TCRdb names TRBD1, which stays unverified in the absence of DNA. CDR3 amino acids: CASSLRGSPDTQYF.